Shown below are 8 T cell receptor beta chains from a single sample sequenced in a study of T cells after yellow fever vaccination. TCRdb re-called the 5' RACE reads with MiXCR, one entry per CDR3 protein. The data hold under 300,000 distinct CDR3 sequences, with 6.9% observed a single time. Sequenced here: CD4+ T cells sorted from PBMCs, sampled 15 days after the yellow fever booster vaccination. These receptors were taken from a young man who received the YFV17D yellow fever vaccine.

This clonotype has at least ten counts. The chain links TRBV29-1 to TRBJ2-2; maybe TRBD1 (6 bases). The CDR3 has 12 amino acids. Germline lookup yields CDR1 SQVTM and CDR2 ANQGSEA. V lost 7 bases and J 1 base, leaving 7 bases between the germline ends. The CDR3 region is CSGGGNTGELFF. The CDR3 coding sequence is TGCAGCGGAGGGGGGAACACCGGGGAGCTGTTTTTT.

The chain couples TRBV5-1 to TRBJ2-7; 8 nucleotides line up with TRBD1. Trimming at V came to 2 bases and at J to 5 bases, leaving 0 bases not matched to a gene. The germline gives CDR1 SGHRS, CDR2 YFSETQ. There are 12 residues in the CDR3. In DNA, the CDR3 is TGCGCCAGCAGCTTACAGGGGGACGAGCAGTACTTC. Its translation: CASSLQGDEQYF.

The rearrangement links TRBV21-1 to TRBJ2-2; TRBD1, as called in the table, went unchecked against the DNA. TRBV21-1 is a pseudogene. The CDR3 is 16 residues long. In DNA, the CDR3 is TGTGCCAGCAGCAAAGCGGGGACAGGGGACACCGGGGAGCTGTTTTTT. Translating it yields CASSKAGTGDTGELFF.

Only a few counts were recorded for this clonotype. The chain has TRBV29-1 and TRBJ2-2, with D uncertain. Germline loops: CDR1 SQVTM, CDR2 ANQGSEA. The CDR3 consists of 9 residues. The DNA for the CDR3 is TGCAGAAGTGACGGGGAGCTGTTTTTT. This codes for CRSDGELFF.

This clonotype was detected ten times or more. V gene TRBV20-1 combines with J gene TRBJ2-5, with D hard to call. The CDR3 has 14 amino acids. Germline values: CDR1 DFQATT, CDR2 SNEGSKA (reference sequence). Between the trimmed V and J ends, which lost 4 bases and 2 bases, there was a span of 14 bases. CDR3 nucleotides: TGCAGTGCTACCGATGATTCCCCACAAGAGACCCAGTACTTC. As protein: CSATDDSPQETQYF.

This clonotype was counted at least ten times. The chain carries TRBV7-9 and TRBJ2-2; 8 bases are shared with TRBD2. The CDR3 has 15 residues. The J segment lost 5 bases and the V segment lost 1 base, leaving 3 bases of the junction unmatched. CDR1 and CDR2 (germline): SEHNR, FQNEAQ (reference sequence). The CDR3 DNA reads TGTGCCAGCAGCTTAGTGGCTAGCGGGACCGGGGAGCTGTTTTTT. Amino acids: CASSLVASGTGELFF. The full variable domain, in which reference TRBV7-9 and TRBJ2-2 provide the parts outside the CDR3, is DTGVSQNPRHKITKRGQNVTFRCDPISEHNRLYWYRQTLGQGPEFLTYFQNEAQLEKSRLLSDRFSAERPKGSFSTLEIQRTEQGDSAMYLCASSLVASGTGELFFGEGSRLTVL.

CDR3 in amino acids: CASSTRDGTYNEQFF. CDR3 DNA: TGTGCCAGCAGCACCCGGGACGGGACCTACAATGAGCAGTTCTTC. V gene TRBV4-2 combines with J gene TRBJ2-1; D might be TRBD1 or TRBD2, each matching 5 bases. The CDR3 spans 15 residues. Germline V lookup: CDR1 LGHNA, CDR2 YNFKEQ. V lost 5 bases, J lost 2 bases, and 13 bases lay in between.

This clonotype was observed a few times. V gene TRBV6-2 or TRBV6-3 combines with J gene TRBJ2-1; no clear D. Germline assignment: CDR1 MNHEY and CDR2 SVGEGT. This CDR3 has 12 residues. V lost 2 bases to trimming and J lost 13 bases, with 12 bases between them. The CDR3 DNA reads as TGTGCCAGCAGTTACAAAGATACGGCACAGTTCTTC. Translated: CASSYKDTAQFF.